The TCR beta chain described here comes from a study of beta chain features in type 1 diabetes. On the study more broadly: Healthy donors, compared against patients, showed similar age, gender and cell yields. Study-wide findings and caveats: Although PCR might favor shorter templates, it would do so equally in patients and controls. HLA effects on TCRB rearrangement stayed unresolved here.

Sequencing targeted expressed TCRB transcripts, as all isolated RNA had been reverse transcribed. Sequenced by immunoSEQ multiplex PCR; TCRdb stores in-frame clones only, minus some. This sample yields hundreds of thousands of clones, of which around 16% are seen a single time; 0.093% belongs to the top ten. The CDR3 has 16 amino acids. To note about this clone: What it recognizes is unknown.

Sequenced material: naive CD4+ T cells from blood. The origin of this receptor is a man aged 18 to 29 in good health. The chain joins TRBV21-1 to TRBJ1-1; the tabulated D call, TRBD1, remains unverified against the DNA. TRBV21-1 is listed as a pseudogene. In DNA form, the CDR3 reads TGTGCCAGCAGCAAAGTAATAGGGGAAGGGCACACTGAAGCTTTCTTT. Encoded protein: CASSKVIGEGHTEAFF.